Shown below are 10 T cell receptor beta chains from a single sample sequenced in a study of follicular helper T cells after annual influenza vaccination. Measured with immunoSEQ multiplex PCR; TCRdb has only the in-frame clones, and not every one. The table has about 10,000 clones, under 85% seen once; the top ten hold over 0.65%. Time point given: 2014-2015 season, 7 days after vaccination. Sample: CXCR5- memory CD4+ T cells sorted from blood, taken 7 days after influenza vaccination. These receptors all stem from an adult who received the influenza vaccine.

V is TRBV5-6 and J is TRBJ2-2, with 8 bases identical to TRBD2. Germline loops: CDR1 SGHDT, CDR2 YYEEEE. The CDR3 runs 14 residues. With 0 bases clipped from V and 6 bases from J, the junction kept 1 base outside the gene matches. This CDR3 is CASSLGGGPGELFF. The CDR3 DNA sequence: TGTGCCAGCAGCTTGGGCGGGGGGCCCGGGGAGCTGTTTTTT. The full variable domain, in which reference TRBV5-6 and TRBJ2-2 provide the parts outside the CDR3, is DAGVTQSPTHLIKTRGQQVTLRCSPKSGHDTVSWYQQALGQGPQFIFQYYEEEERQRGNFPDRFSGHQFPNYSSELNVNALLLGDSALYLCASSLGGGPGELFFGEGSRLTVL.

CDR3 sequence reads: CASSLDVGPYEQYF. As DNA, the CDR3 is TGTGCCAGCAGCTTGGACGTGGGGCCCTACGAGCAGTACTTC. This chain connects TRBV5-5 to TRBJ2-7, with TRBD1 as a possible D gene (5 bases). V lost 0 bases and J lost 2, with 9 bases in between. The CDR3 runs 14 residues. Per germline, CDR1 SGHKS and CDR2 YYEKEE (reference sequence).

This clone was counted a few times. The V and J genes are TRBV27 and TRBJ2-7; D might be TRBD1 (5 bases). CDR1 MNHEY and CDR2 SMNVEV come from the germline V gene (reference sequence). This CDR3 contains 14 residues. Trimming cost V 6 bases and J 5 bases, with 17 bases left between them. CDR3 coding DNA: TGTGCCAGCAGGACCGCAGGGTCTCACCACGAGCAGTACTTC. Translation: CASRTAGSHHEQYF.

This chain uses TRBV6-6 with TRBJ1-2; D not resolved. The V and J ends lost 7 bases and 0 bases respectively, with 6 bases between them. Germline V gene lookup returns CDR1 MNHNY and CDR2 SVGAGI (reference sequence). This CDR3 comprises 12 residues. The DNA for the CDR3 is TGTGCCAGCACACGGGCTAACTATGGCTACACCTTC. Encoded protein: CASTRANYGYTF.

Remarks on this clone: At one of its ends the junction is not consistent with the germline gene, which may arise from a read error. V and J are TRBV30 and TRBJ1-6; D is possibly TRBD1 (5 bases). Per the germline V gene, CDR1 is GTSNPN and CDR2 is SVGIG (reference sequence). The CDR3 loop spans 12 amino acids. CDR3 residues: CAWTEGSGPVYF. For the CDR3, the DNA is TGTGCCTGGACCGAAGGGTCGGGACCCGTCTACTTT.

The rearrangement links TRBV4-3 to TRBJ1-1, with no clear D. The CDR3 covers 14 residues. The germline V gene encodes CDR1 LGHNA and CDR2 YSLEER. V lost 4 bases, J lost 4 bases, and 13 bases lay in between. CDR3 sequence reads: CASSLNRGGTEAFF. The CDR3 coding sequence is TGCGCCAGCAGCCTAAATCGGGGTGGCACTGAAGCTTTCTTT.

The chain joins TRBV4-3 to TRBJ2-7, with D possibly being TRBD1 (5 bases). There are 13 residues in the CDR3. The V and J ends lost 0 bases and 3 bases respectively, with 6 bases between them. Germline V gene lookup returns CDR1 LGHNA and CDR2 YSLEER. The chain's CDR3 is CASSQDQGYEQYF. CDR3 nucleotides: TGCGCCAGCAGCCAAGACCAGGGCTACGAGCAGTACTTC.

The chain has TRBV19 and TRBJ2-6; D may be TRBD1 (5 bases). The V and J ends lost 7 bases and 0 bases respectively, with 16 bases between them. CDR1 is LNHDA and CDR2 is SQIVND in the germline V gene (reference sequence). CDR3 length: 17 residues. CDR3 bases: TGTGCCAGTAAGGAATCCGACAGATCCTCTGGGGCCAACGTCCTGACTTTC. It translates to CASKESDRSSGANVLTF.

The chain joins TRBV28 to TRBJ2-1; 10 bases align to TRBD1. Trimming removed 2 bases from V and 4 bases from J; junction bases left unmatched: 2. The CDR3 runs to 15 residues. CDR1 MDHEN and CDR2 SYDVKM come from the germline V gene. CDR3 protein: CASSLRTGGYNEQFF. The CDR3 DNA sequence: TGTGCCAGCAGTTTACGGACAGGGGGTTACAATGAGCAGTTCTTC.

The CDR3 region is CASSPRTNTGELFF. The CDR3 DNA is TGTGCCAGCAGCCCCCGAACGAACACCGGGGAGCTGTTTTTT. This chain uses TRBV7-3 with TRBJ2-2; the D is unclear. Germline CDR1 and CDR2: SGHTA and FQGTGA. The CDR3 runs to 14 residues. The V gene lost 5 bases and the J gene lost 0 bases, with 7 bases spanning the gap.